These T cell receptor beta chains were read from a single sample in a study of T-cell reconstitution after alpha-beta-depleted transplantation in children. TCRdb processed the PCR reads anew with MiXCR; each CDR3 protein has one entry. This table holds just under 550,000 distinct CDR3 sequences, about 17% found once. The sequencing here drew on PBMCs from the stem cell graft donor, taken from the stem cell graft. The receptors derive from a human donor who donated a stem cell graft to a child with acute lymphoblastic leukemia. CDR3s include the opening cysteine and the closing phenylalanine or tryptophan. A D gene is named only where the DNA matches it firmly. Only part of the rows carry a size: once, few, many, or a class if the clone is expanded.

cdr3_nt: TGCGCCAGCAGCACACAGCAGGTTGGCGAAAAACTGTTTTTT
cdr3_aa: CASSTQQVGEKLFF
clone_size: -
v_call: TRBV5-1
d_call: -
j_call: TRBJ1-4

cdr3_nt: TGTGCCACCAAGAGGCCGATGGAAGGCGATACGCAGTATTTT
cdr3_aa: CATKRPMEGDTQYF
clone_size: few
v_call: TRBV24-1
d_call: -
j_call: TRBJ2-3

cdr3_nt: TGTGCCAGCAGTTGGACAGGGCCTAACACTGAAGCTTTCTTT
cdr3_aa: CASSWTGPNTEAFF
clone_size: -
v_call: TRBV27
d_call: TRBD1
j_call: TRBJ1-1

cdr3_nt: TGTGCCAGCAGCCCCGGGACTAGCGGGAGGTTCAGGAGCGAGCAGTACTTC
cdr3_aa: CASSPGTSGRFRSEQYF
clone_size: -
v_call: TRBV7-9
d_call: TRBD2
j_call: TRBJ2-7

cdr3_nt: TGCGCCAGCAGTCGGGCCAAAATCGGGACCCTAAAGACCAAAAACATTCAGTACTTC
cdr3_aa: CASSRAKIGTLKTKNIQYF
clone_size: -
v_call: TRBV10-2
d_call: -
j_call: TRBJ2-4

cdr3_nt: TGTGCCAGCAGTGGGGGAAGACAGGGGTGGGAGGAGACCCAGTACTTC
cdr3_aa: CASSGGRQGWEETQYF
clone_size: few
v_call: TRBV25-1
d_call: TRBD1
j_call: TRBJ2-5

cdr3_nt: TGTGCCAGCAGCTCGTGGGGCAGGGACGGGGAAAAACTGTTTTTT
cdr3_aa: CASSSWGRDGEKLFF
clone_size: -
v_call: TRBV5-6
d_call: -
j_call: TRBJ1-4

cdr3_nt: TGTGCCAGCAGCTTAGAGACAGGGGAAGAGACCCAGTACTTC
cdr3_aa: CASSLETGEETQYF
clone_size: few
v_call: TRBV7-6
d_call: TRBD1
j_call: TRBJ2-5

cdr3_nt: TGTGCCAGCAGCTTGGGACCCACGGGGGCTAGGGACACTGAAGCTTTCTTT
cdr3_aa: CASSLGPTGARDTEAFF
clone_size: once
v_call: TRBV5-4
d_call: -
j_call: TRBJ1-1

cdr3_nt: TGCAGTGCTTCGGACAGCCCGAGCTCCTACAATGAGCAGTTCTTC
cdr3_aa: CSASDSPSSYNEQFF
clone_size: -
v_call: TRBV20-1
d_call: -
j_call: TRBJ2-1

cdr3_nt: TGTGCCAGCAGTTTAGCGCACGTGAACACTGAAGCTTTCTTT
cdr3_aa: CASSLAHVNTEAFF
clone_size: -
v_call: TRBV12-3/TRBV12-4
d_call: -
j_call: TRBJ1-1

cdr3_nt: TGTGCCAGCAGCCAATTCCGACTAAGCTCTGGGGCCAACGTCCTGACTTTC
cdr3_aa: CASSQFRLSSGANVLTF
clone_size: -
v_call: TRBV14
d_call: -
j_call: TRBJ2-6

cdr3_nt: TGCAGTGCCCAAGCCTTGGGGGCAAGTTCAGATACGCAGTATTTT
cdr3_aa: CSAQALGASSDTQYF
clone_size: -
v_call: TRBV20-1
d_call: -
j_call: TRBJ2-3

cdr3_nt: TGCGCCAGCAGCCAAGAAAAAAGAGGACTAGGGAGACTTGAGCAGTTCTTC
cdr3_aa: CASSQEKRGLGRLEQFF
clone_size: -
v_call: TRBV4-1
d_call: TRBD2
j_call: TRBJ2-1

cdr3_nt: TGCAGTGCCCTCGGGGGAGGGGTTCAGCCCCAGCATTTT
cdr3_aa: CSALGGGVQPQHF
clone_size: -
v_call: TRBV20-1
d_call: -
j_call: TRBJ1-5

cdr3_nt: TGTGCCAGCTCACCAGAGACGAATAATTCACCCCTCCACTTT
cdr3_aa: CASSPETNNSPLHF
clone_size: -
v_call: TRBV18
d_call: -
j_call: TRBJ1-6

cdr3_nt: TGTGCCTGGAGCCACACCTTTGAAGCTTTCTTT
cdr3_aa: CAWSHTFEAFF
clone_size: -
v_call: TRBV30
d_call: -
j_call: TRBJ1-1

cdr3_nt: TGTGCCAGCAGCTCCGGGCCTGGAGGCTTC
cdr3_aa: CASSSGPGGF
clone_size: few
v_call: TRBV9
d_call: -
j_call: TRBJ2-1

cdr3_nt: TGCAGCGTTGTGGGCGACTTGAAAAACATTCAGTACTTC
cdr3_aa: CSVVGDLKNIQYF
clone_size: few
v_call: TRBV29-1
d_call: -
j_call: TRBJ2-4

cdr3_nt: TGTGCCAGCACCGTGACTAGCACCAACACCGGGGAGCTGTTTTTT
cdr3_aa: CASTVTSTNTGELFF
clone_size: -
v_call: TRBV6-1
d_call: TRBD2
j_call: TRBJ2-2

cdr3_nt: TGTGCCAGCTCACGTGACCGGACAGGGGACAATGAGCAGTTCTTC
cdr3_aa: CASSRDRTGDNEQFF
clone_size: few
v_call: TRBV18
d_call: TRBD1
j_call: TRBJ2-1

cdr3_nt: TGTGCCAGCAGTTTAGAATCCAGAGTGGGCACTGAAGCTTTCTTT
cdr3_aa: CASSLESRVGTEAFF
clone_size: -
v_call: TRBV12-3/TRBV12-4
d_call: -
j_call: TRBJ1-1

cdr3_nt: TGTGCCAGCAGTAAGGGGGCAGTCCAATGGGACAGGGGTAACTATGGCTACACCTTC
cdr3_aa: CASSKGAVQWDRGNYGYTF
clone_size: few
v_call: TRBV12-3/TRBV12-4
d_call: TRBD1
j_call: TRBJ1-2

cdr3_nt: TGCGCCAGCAGCAACCAGGTCGGGCGGGGGGAAAACATTCAGTACTTC
cdr3_aa: CASSNQVGRGENIQYF
clone_size: -
v_call: TRBV5-1
d_call: TRBD2
j_call: TRBJ2-4

cdr3_nt: TGTGCCAGCAGTTCCGGGACGACCGATGAAGCTTTCTTT
cdr3_aa: CASSSGTTDEAFF
clone_size: -
v_call: TRBV12-3/TRBV12-4
d_call: -
j_call: TRBJ1-1